These T cell receptor beta chains were read from a single sample in a study of cytomegalovirus exposure and HLA in healthy donors. Sequencing used immunoSEQ multiplex PCR; TCRdb keeps in-frame clones, though not all of them. The sample lists around 95,000 clones, about 81% occurring once. Sequencing was done on a sample of PBMCs. These receptors originate from a woman aged 40 to 49 in good health and CMV-seropositive. CDR3s leave out the opening cysteine and the closing phenylalanine or tryptophan. Each record gives: J gene, V gene, CDR3 protein.

J: TRBJ2-5; V: TRBV7-7; CDR3: ASSSDMTGGRETQY
J: TRBJ1-2; V: TRBV27; CDR3: ASSSRRDYGYT
J: TRBJ2-7; V: TRBV18; CDR3: ASSPGVNSYEQY
J: TRBJ2-1; V: TRBV10-1; CDR3: ASSAASGELVEQF
J: TRBJ1-2; V: TRBV29-1; CDR3: SVVTGGVGYT
J: TRBJ1-2; V: TRBV6-6; CDR3: ASSLVGGSNYGYT
J: TRBJ1-5; V: TRBV19; CDR3: ASRTGTGVFSQPQH
J: TRBJ2-3; V: TRBV27; CDR3: ASSLAGARASTDTQY
J: TRBJ2-1; V: TRBV2; CDR3: ASSEILAGVSNEQF
J: TRBJ2-1; V: TRBV5-1; CDR3: ASSLATTYNEQF
J: TRBJ2-5; V: TRBV27; CDR3: TYVGGQPWGRGKY
J: TRBJ1-4; V: TRBV5-1; CDR3: ASRPGVGAGEKLF
J: TRBJ2-7; V: TRBV5-4; CDR3: ASSSKGLARSSYEQY
J: TRBJ2-6; V: TRBV5-1; CDR3: ASTRATPTSGANVLT
J: TRBJ2-1; V: TRBV11-2; CDR3: ASRSLAGHYNEQF
J: TRBJ1-1; V: TRBV7-9; CDR3: SSSFRAAEGTEAF
J: TRBJ2-1; V: TRBV7-8; CDR3: ASSFAGSNNEQF
J: TRBJ2-5; V: TRBV5-1; CDR3: ASSSGQGYGGETQY
J: TRBJ2-2; V: TRBV6-4; CDR3: ASSDYRGNGELF
J: TRBJ2-1; V: TRBV9; CDR3: ASSPGRGHYNEQF
J: .; V: TRBV4-2; CDR3: ASSQDSGTYEQY
J: TRBJ2-7; V: TRBV28; CDR3: ASSSYSYEQY
J: TRBJ1-2; V: TRBV5-4; CDR3: ASSSGTGDLYGYT
J: TRBJ2-5; V: TRBV5-1; CDR3: ASSLGGFGETQY
J: TRBJ2-3; V: TRBV5-4; CDR3: ASSLIGSYPTDTQY
J: TRBJ2-1; V: TRBV9; CDR3: ASSPASDNEQF
J: TRBJ1-5; V: TRBV6-4; CDR3: ASSETRLGPQH
J: TRBJ2-3; V: TRBV5-1; CDR3: ASSFAALTGERADTQY
J: TRBJ1-6; V: TRBV6-5; CDR3: ASSIREEDSPLH
J: TRBJ1-1; V: TRBV5-1; CDR3: ATTSTEAF
J: TRBJ2-3; V: TRBV7-9; CDR3: ASSSSGTRGVTDTQY
J: TRBJ1-3; V: TRBV28; CDR3: ATSSRGRVGNTIY
J: TRBJ1-1; V: TRBV7-8; CDR3: ASSGGQGAFTEAF
J: TRBJ2-1; V: TRBV5-1; CDR3: ASSLISGREF
J: TRBJ2-7; V: TRBV4-1; CDR3: ASSQGRSGRAYEQY
J: TRBJ2-7; V: TRBV2; CDR3: ASSEGGGTYEQY
J: TRBJ2-7; V: TRBV27; CDR3: ASSLTRQTYEQY
J: TRBJ2-1; V: TRBV5-1; CDR3: ASRWTGGADNEQF
J: TRBJ2-1; V: TRBV5-1; CDR3: ASSLSGEQF
J: TRBJ1-5; V: TRBV14; CDR3: ASSQDRERGHFPQPQH
J: TRBJ1-1; V: TRBV7-9; CDR3: ASSLGLADSATEAF
J: TRBJ2-3; V: TRBV6-5; CDR3: ASSRAGTGWDTQY
J: TRBJ2-1; V: TRBV29-1; CDR3: SGAGLAGDNEQF
J: TRBJ1-1; V: TRBV15; CDR3: ATSRGDRYWEDTEAF
J: TRBJ2-5; V: TRBV2; CDR3: ASSDSLAQETQY
J: TRBJ2-3; V: TRBV30; CDR3: AWSPSTSGFKDTQY
J: TRBJ2-1; V: TRBV14; CDR3: ASSPRTSYNEQF
J: TRBJ1-2; V: TRBV4-1; CDR3: ASSPVGTGNYGYT
J: TRBJ2-2; V: TRBV5-6; CDR3: ASSLGSRGYTGELF